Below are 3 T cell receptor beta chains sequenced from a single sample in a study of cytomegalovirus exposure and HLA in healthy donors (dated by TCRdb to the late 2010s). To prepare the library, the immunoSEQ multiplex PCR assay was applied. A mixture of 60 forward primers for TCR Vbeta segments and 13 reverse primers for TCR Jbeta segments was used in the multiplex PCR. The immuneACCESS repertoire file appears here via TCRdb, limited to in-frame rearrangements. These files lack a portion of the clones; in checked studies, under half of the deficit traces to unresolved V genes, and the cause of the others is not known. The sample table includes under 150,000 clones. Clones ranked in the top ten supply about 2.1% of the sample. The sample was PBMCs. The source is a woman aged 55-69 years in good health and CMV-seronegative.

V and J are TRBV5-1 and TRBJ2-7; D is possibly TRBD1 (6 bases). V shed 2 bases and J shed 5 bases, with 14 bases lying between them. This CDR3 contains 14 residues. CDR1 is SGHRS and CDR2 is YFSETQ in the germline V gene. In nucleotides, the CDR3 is TGCGCCAGCAGCTTCTTGGCAGGGGTAAACGAGCAGTACTTC. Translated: CASSFLAGVNEQYF.

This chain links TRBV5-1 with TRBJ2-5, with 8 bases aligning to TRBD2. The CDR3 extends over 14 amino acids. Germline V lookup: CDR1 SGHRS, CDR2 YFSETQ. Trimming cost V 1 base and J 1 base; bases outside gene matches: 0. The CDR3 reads CASSLSGSQETQYF. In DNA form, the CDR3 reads TGCGCCAGCAGCTTGAGCGGGAGCCAAGAGACCCAGTACTTC. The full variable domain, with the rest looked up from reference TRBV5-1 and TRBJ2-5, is KAGVTQTPRYLIKTRGQQVTLSCSPISGHRSVSWYQQTPGQGLQFLFEYFSETQRNKGNFPGRFSGRQFSNSRSEMNVSTLELGDSALYLCASSLSGSQETQYFGPGTRLLVL.

The CDR3 spells CASSQTAGTSEQFF. The CDR3 DNA reads as TGTGCCAGCAGCCAAACGGCAGGAACGAGTGAGCAGTTCTTC. The chain joins TRBV7-3 to TRBJ2-1; unclear D gene. In germline, CDR1 is SGHTA, CDR2 FQGTGA. The CDR3 is made up of 14 amino acids. The ends were cut back, 5 bases at V and 9 bases at J, with 17 bases in the middle.